The present T cell receptor beta chain was sequenced within a study of blood T cells in healthy people across ages (dated by TCRdb to the mid-2010s). Turning to the overall study: Template switching captured roughly one uniquely barcoded TCR beta cDNA molecule per two T cells in model experiments. Two additional independent replicas of 1 million unique cDNA reads from the same blood draw were analyzed for two donors (one aged 18 to 30 and one aged 80 or older). Age-related changes in TCR beta repertoire diversity were measured in the study by deep sequencing normalized with unique cDNA molecular identifiers. Donors were grouped into four age groups: young (average 16 years), middle-aged (39), aged (over 55) and long-lived (approximately 78). Donors of different ages were randomly distributed across sequencing lanes to avoid experimental bias. What the authors observed across the whole study: As age increased, observed TCR beta diversity per million T cells dropped in a roughly linear way, and a significant reduction was already evident by age roughly 36. There was a strong correlation between observed TCR beta diversity and the percentage of naive T cells measured by flow cytometry. Since profiling was done on bulk unsorted PBMCs, naive and antigen-experienced compartments could not be conclusively compared. The long-lived group showed more naive CD4+ T cells, fewer expanded clones and increased TCR diversity than the aged group, suggesting age selection. Total diversity estimates from one million sequenced T cells were considered lower bounds and underestimates. The CMV infection status of donors was not known, potentially confounding age-related changes in expanded clonotypes.

The library was made by 5' RACE. TCRdb shows the sequencer as Illumina HiSeq 2500. A second 7 to 11 cycle PCR used a sample-barcoded 5' primer and a J-beta primer mix. Each TCR beta cDNA molecule received a unique molecular identifier from a template-switch 5' adaptor carrying 12 random nucleotides. Each sample yielded at least 2.5 million CDR3-containing paired-end reads. First-strand cDNA synthesis was performed from all RNA using the Mint cDNA synthesis kit, with priming by a TRBC-specific oligonucleotide. After uracil-DNA glycosylase treatment, a first 18-cycle PCR used universal primers M1SS and BC2_uni_R on all cDNA. The authors' analysis ran thus. Each sample was normalized by randomly selecting 1 million high-quality reads, each carrying a distinct molecular identifier. Instead of being binned into consensus sequences, reads that shared molecular identifiers were thrown out. MiTCR, run with a Q25 quality threshold and the strictest error-elimination algorithm, handled CDR3 identification, clonotype clustering and error correction. Lower-bound total TCR beta diversity was estimated with a nonparametric unseen species model using Euler transformation. TCRdb reworked the public reads: Q25 trimming with fastp, MiXCR clone assembly, productive beta chains retained. A single entry per CDR3 protein holds the most common genes and DNA from its merged rows. These V and J calls rely on TCRdb rather than the paper's analysis. Counted in this sample were roughly 900,000 distinct CDR3 sequences; more than 25% of them appeared once. 17% of the sample belongs to the ten largest clones.

Donors were 40 or so systemically healthy Caucasian individuals from Russia aged roughly 6 to 100 years. Around 10 milliliters of peripheral blood were collected from each donor into EDTA-treated Vacutainer tubes. PBMCs were isolated by Ficoll-Paque density-gradient centrifugation, with at least 6.5 million obtained per sample. Trizol reagent was used to extract total RNA from the PBMCs, yielding at least 6 micrograms per sample. Naive CD45RAhigh/CD27high T cell percentages were measured by flow cytometry on a PBMC aliquot from every donor. In regard to this clonotype: Its cognate antigen has yet to be identified. Per-nucleotide qualities are absent, and no much larger clonotype sits a single base away.

CDR1 and CDR2 were assigned from the germline V gene (reference sequence) as LNHDA and SQIVND. There are 13 amino acids in the CDR3, from cysteine to phenylalanine inclusive. The read is trimmed to its CDR3 DNA, 39 bases read in frame from base 1. V is pared back by 7 bases and J by 5 bases, with 12 bases lying between the germline termini. This sequence was found in a woman of 80 years or more in good health. The chain couples TRBV19 to TRBJ2-1; the D gene is perhaps TRBD2, from 6 matching bases. Sequencing was carried out using blood. The DNA sequence is as follows: TGTGCCAGTAAAAGGACTAAAAACAATGAGCAGTTCTTC. This encodes CASKRTKNNEQFF. Reference TRBV19 and TRBJ2-1 genes cover what lies past the CDR3, so the full variable domain is DGGITQSPKYLFRKEGQNVTLSCEQNLNHDAMYWYRQDPGQGLRLIYYSQIVNDFQKGDIAEGYSVSREKKESFPLTVTSAQKNPTAFYLCASKRTKNNEQFFGPGTRLTVL.